A single sample gave rise to the 11 T cell receptor beta chains below, sequenced in a study of T cell clonotyping in hematopoietic cell transplantation. Profiling relied on immunoSEQ multiplex PCR, and the TCRdb table lists in-frame clones only, not all of them. This sample has about 5,900 clones, with approximately 91% found just once. Sequenced here: peripheral blood mononuclear cells, sampled 100 days after allogeneic stem cell transplant. The receptors were gathered from a female patient aged 45-65 years who had an allogeneic stem cell transplant from a related donor, so the T cells may come from the graft donor. Some clones in this sample may be carry-over from other donors' samples.

The chain links TRBV2 to TRBJ1-3; D remains unclear. CDR3 size: 17 residues. The V end lost 3 bases, the J end lost 4 bases, and 19 bases lay between the germline ends. Germline lookup yields CDR1 SNHLY and CDR2 FYNNEI. CDR3 sequence reads: CASSDPGTLRAGNTIYF. The CDR3 DNA sequence: TGTGCCAGCAGTGATCCCGGAACGTTGAGGGCGGGAAACACCATATATTTT.

The chain has TRBV7-2 and TRBJ2-5; the D gene is possibly TRBD1 (6 bases). The CDR3 contains 19 residues. The germline gives CDR1 SGHTA, CDR2 FQGNSA. Trimming removed 0 bases at V and 3 bases at J, with 23 bases between. The CDR3 sequence is CASSLASLGNAGAEETQYF. CDR3 DNA: TGTGCCAGCAGCTTAGCTTCTTTGGGGAACGCAGGGGCAGAAGAGACCCAGTACTTC.

This clone showed up just once. The rearrangement joins TRBV19 to TRBJ2-3; tentative D call: TRBD2 (7 bases). This CDR3 is 16 amino acids long. CDR1 and CDR2 (germline): LNHDA, SQIVND (reference sequence). V was shortened by 5 bases and J by 0 bases, with 15 bases between the two germline ends. The CDR3, as DNA: TGTGCCAGTAGTCCGATCGGGGGGCCAAGCACAGATACGCAGTATTTT. Protein product: CASSPIGGPSTDTQYF.

The V and J genes are TRBV4-2 and TRBJ2-3; 11 nucleotides align to TRBD2. The CDR3 is 17 amino acids. In germline, CDR1 is LGHNA, CDR2 YNFKEQ. J gave up 6 bases and V 3 bases, and 11 bases lay outside the gene matches. The CDR3 sequence is CASSQATLAGGEDTQYF. CDR3 in DNA: TGTGCCAGCAGCCAGGCCACGTTAGCGGGGGGGGAGGATACGCAGTATTTT.

The gene calls are TRBV7-9 and TRBJ2-7; 7 bases fit TRBD2. Germline loops: CDR1 SEHNR, CDR2 FQNEAQ (reference sequence). There are 16 residues in the CDR3. J was trimmed by 4 bases and V by 5 bases; bases with no gene match: 14. CDR3 loop: CASSPEMAGEPYEQYF. In DNA, the CDR3 is TGTGCCAGCAGCCCCGAGATGGCGGGAGAGCCGTACGAGCAGTACTTC.

This clone was seen a few times. This chain uses TRBV7-9 with TRBJ2-5; TRBD1 is a possible D gene (6 bases). V was trimmed by 0 bases and J by 5 bases, leaving 16 bases between them. This CDR3 comprises 16 residues. Germline-derived CDR1 and CDR2 are SEHNR and FQNEAQ (reference sequence). The CDR3 sequence is CASSLALADQGETQYF. The CDR3 nucleotides are TGTGCCAGCAGCTTAGCGCTGGCTGACCAGGGGGAGACCCAGTACTTC.

The CDR3 nucleotides read TGCGCCAGCAGACGGGGCGCGGGGGACACTGAAGCTTTCTTT. Translation gives CASRRGAGDTEAFF. The chain couples TRBV5-1 to TRBJ1-1, with D tentatively TRBD1 (5 bases). From germline, CDR1 is SGHRS and CDR2 YFSETQ. Deletions cut 5 bases from V and 3 bases from J, with 14 bases between. The CDR3 sequence is 14 residues long.

The chain joins TRBV30 to TRBJ1-1; TRBD1 is a possible D gene (5 bases). CDR3 length: 17 amino acids. V lost 3 bases and J 1 base, leaving 21 bases between the germline ends. Germline V CDR1 and CDR2: GTSNPN, SVGIG (reference sequence). In DNA form, the CDR3 reads TGTGCCTGGAGAGTGTCGGGGGTAATACCAGGGAACACTGAAGCTTTCTTT. Translation: CAWRVSGVIPGNTEAFF.

V is TRBV19 and J is TRBJ1-6; D ambiguous. The ends were cut back, 2 bases at V and 6 bases at J, with 8 bases in the middle. CDR3 length: 14 amino acids. Germline V lookup: CDR1 LNHDA, CDR2 SQIVND (reference sequence). CDR3 coding DNA: TGTGCCAGTAGTATAACCGGGCTTAATTCACCCCTCCACTTT. Translating it yields CASSITGLNSPLHF. Drawing the rest from reference TRBV19 and TRBJ1-6, the complete variable domain is DGGITQSPKYLFRKEGQNVTLSCEQNLNHDAMYWYRQDPGQGLRLIYYSQIVNDFQKGDIAEGYSVSREKKESFPLTVTSAQKNPTAFYLCASSITGLNSPLHFGNGTRLTVT.

This chain connects TRBV20-1 to TRBJ2-3; D not resolved. Germline CDR1 is DFQATT and CDR2 is SNEGSKA (reference sequence). Trimming took 5 bases from V and 11 from J, leaving 14 bases between them. The CDR3 loop spans 11 amino acids. This chain's CDR3 is CSAPFWVVQYF. CDR3 DNA sequence: TGCAGTGCTCCCTTCTGGGTGGTGCAGTATTTT.

The V gene is TRBV6-5, the J gene TRBJ2-5; TRBD1 agrees at 10 bases. The CDR3 loop spans 16 amino acids. Germline lookup yields CDR1 MNHEY and CDR2 SVGAGI. Germline trimming cut 1 base from V and 5 bases from J; bases unmatched to any gene: 7. The CDR3 region is CASSYYPGQGKETQYF. DNA for the CDR3: TGTGCCAGCAGTTACTACCCGGGACAGGGGAAGGAGACCCAGTACTTC.